The sequence of this T cell receptor (beta chain) was determined in a study of immune characteristics of hereditary and idiopathic chronic pancreatitis. Study conclusions and caveats: Hereditary and idiopathic cases differed in TRBV10, TRBV19, TRBV23 and TRBV5 usage.

The repertoire was sequenced with immunoSEQ multiplex PCR; TCRdb's copy has only in-frame clones and lacks some. This sample has about 6,200 clones, with approximately 80% found just once. CDR3 length: 16 amino acids. CDR1 SGDLS and CDR2 YYNGEE come from the germline V gene. The junction had 4 bases not matched to a gene; V was cut back by 0 bases and J by 2 bases. Total pancreatectomy with islet autotransplantation was the source of the chronic pancreatitis pancreas tissue. TCR beta sequencing used genomic DNA from unsorted bulk pancreas tissue. Concerning this clone: Its antigen remains unidentified.

The sequence was obtained from a human donor with chronic pancreatitis. Sequences were obtained from pancreas tissue with hereditary chronic pancreatitis. The chain combines TRBV9 with TRBJ2-3; 9 nucleotides agree with TRBD2. The CDR3 sequence is CASSVAAGGLTDTQYF. The CDR3 bases are TGTGCCAGCAGCGTAGCGGCGGGGGGGCTCACAGATACGCAGTATTTT.